This entry describes one T cell receptor beta chain. This entry is derived from a study of shared clonotypes between healthy human individuals. Germline V gene lookup returns CDR1 SGHNT and CDR2 YYREEE (reference sequence). The J segment lost 4 bases and the V segment lost 4 bases, leaving 11 bases of the junction unmatched. The CDR3 extends over 16 amino acids. Profiled with immunoSEQ multiplex PCR; TCRdb holds only in-frame clones, not every one. The data contain roughly 2,300,000 clones, approximately 90% of them singletons. J is TRBJ1-3 and V is TRBV5-4; TRBD1 aligns across 7 bases. Source material: naive CD4+ T cells from PBMCs. The subset: CD45RA+ positively selected. The receptor's source is a young man in good health. Some clones in this sample may be carry-over from other donors' samples. The CDR3 nucleotides read TGTGCCAGCAGCCCGGGGGGACAGATGGACGGAAACACCATATATTTT. This codes for CASSPGGQMDGNTIYF.